These T cell receptor beta chains were read from a single sample in a study of human T cells and chemical hapten exposure. Each CDR3 protein is one row after TCRdb ran MiXCR on the RACE reads. The repertoire holds some 81,000 distinct CDR3 sequences, roughly 7.1% seen once, with 1.5% to 1.8% in the top ten. The sample here was whole blood, taken in connection with sensitization to the hapten diphenylcyclopropenone (DPC). These TCRs come from a woman aged 25-40 years with alopecia areata. Some clones in this sample may be carry-over from other donors' samples. CDR3s include the opening cysteine and the closing phenylalanine or tryptophan. D genes are given only for firm matches. The size field is filled for only some rows; it gives once, few, many or a size class.

j_call	d_call	v_call	clone_size	cdr3_nt	cdr3_aa
TRBJ1-1	-	TRBV29-1	-	TGCAGCGTCGGTGGACAGTGGGGAGTGAACACTGAAGCTTTCTTT	CSVGGQWGVNTEAFF
TRBJ2-7	-	TRBV5-4	few	TGTGCCAGCAGCTTGGAGGTAGACGGGCCGCAGTACTTC	CASSLEVDGPQYF
TRBJ2-2	-	TRBV4-2	many	TGTGCCAGCAGCCAAGTCTTTGAGAACACCGGGGAGCTGTTTTTT	CASSQVFENTGELFF
TRBJ1-5	-	TRBV30	few	TGTGCCTGGGCTCCAGAGGACTGGGGTCAGCCCCAGCATTTT	CAWAPEDWGQPQHF
TRBJ1-1	TRBD1	TRBV20-1	many	TGCAGTGCTAGAGGACTTAGGGGGGACAGGGGGCCTGGGGAAACTGAAGCTTTCTTT	CSARGLRGDRGPGETEAFF
TRBJ1-2	TRBD1	TRBV5-1	many	TGCGCCAGCGGGACAGGGGTTGGAGGCTATGGCTACACCTTC	CASGTGVGGYGYTF
TRBJ1-5	-	TRBV18	few	TGTGCCAGCGCACAGGTGGCAAGCAATCAGCCCCAGCATTTT	CASAQVASNQPQHF
TRBJ1-5	TRBD1	TRBV20-1	few	TGCAGTGCTAGAGATGCAGGGGGCGGCAATCAGCCCCAGCATTTT	CSARDAGGGNQPQHF
TRBJ2-3	-	TRBV29-1	many	TGCAGCGTTGCAGTTACAGGGACAGATACGCAGTATTTT	CSVAVTGTDTQYF
TRBJ2-4	-	TRBV5-4	many	TGTGCCAGCAGTTGGGCTGGCAAAAACATTCAGTACTTC	CASSWAGKNIQYF
TRBJ2-7	-	TRBV6-5	many	TGTGCCAGCAGCCCCTCGCCCTACGAGCAGTACTTC	CASSPSPYEQYF
TRBJ1-2	-	TRBV7-9	many	TGTGCCAGCAGCTTAGCGGGCCTTTATGGCTACACCTTC	CASSLAGLYGYTF
TRBJ2-1	-	TRBV30	many	TGTGCCTGGAGGTTCTGGAATGAGCAGTTCTTC	CAWRFWNEQFF
TRBJ2-5	-	TRBV7-9	many	TGTGCCAGCAGCGATACCGGGACAATCGAGACCCAGTACTTC	CASSDTGTIETQYF
TRBJ1-1	-	TRBV29-1	-	TGCAGCGTTAGACGATTAAACACTGAAGCTTTCTTT	CSVRRLNTEAFF
TRBJ2-7	TRBD2	TRBV30	few	TGTGCCTGGAGTGCTTTAGCGGGGGCCGAGCAGTACTTC	CAWSALAGAEQYF
TRBJ1-4	TRBD1	TRBV4-2	few	TGTGCCAGCAGCCATGGACAGGGAGGGGTTGACCGGGGTGAAAAACTGTTTTTT	CASSHGQGGVDRGEKLFF
TRBJ2-7	-	TRBV30	many	TGTGCCTGTAACTCCGACTCCTACGAGCAGTACTTC	CACNSDSYEQYF
TRBJ1-1	-	TRBV18	few	TGTGCCAGCTCCAAGGTCGGAGGGGGTTTGGATACTGAAGCTTTCTTT	CASSKVGGGLDTEAFF
TRBJ1-6	-	TRBV11-2	many	TGTGCCAGCAGCTCCCAACAGGATTCACCCCTCCACTTT	CASSSQQDSPLHF
TRBJ2-7	-	TRBV20-1	-	TGCAGTGCTAGAGGAGGCGATTTCTCCTACGAGCAGTACTTC	CSARGGDFSYEQYF
TRBJ2-3	-	TRBV18	-	TGTGCCAGCTCAGCAGAAATCGATACGCAGTATTTT	CASSAEIDTQYF
TRBJ2-2	-	TRBV6-4	-	TGTGCCAGCAGTGACAGGGCGAACGGGGAGCTGTTTTTT	CASSDRANGELFF
TRBJ2-1	-	TRBV13	-	TGTGCCAGCAGCGTTCGACGAGCGGAGTACAATGAGCAGTTCTTC	CASSVRRAEYNEQFF
TRBJ1-5	-	TRBV7-8	-	TGTGCCAGCAGTATACTGGGACAACAGCCCCAGCATTTT	CASSILGQQPQHF
TRBJ2-7	TRBD2	TRBV12-3/TRBV12-4	many	TGTGCCAGCAGTTTAGGTCGGGACTATATCGAGCAGTACTTC	CASSLGRDYIEQYF
TRBJ2-3	-	TRBV20-1	many	TGCAGTGCTATCGATGCCCGAACAGATACGCAGTATTTT	CSAIDARTDTQYF
TRBJ1-3	-	TRBV6-5	many	TGTGCCAGCAGTGCACAGGAAGGGTCTGGAAACACCATATATTTT	CASSAQEGSGNTIYF
TRBJ2-5	TRBD1	TRBV2	many	TGTGCCAGCAGGGAGACAGGGACCCAAGAGACCCAGTACTTC	CASRETGTQETQYF
TRBJ1-1	-	TRBV20-1	-	TGCAGTGCTAGGCCGGAGAACACTGAAGCTTTCTTT	CSARPENTEAFF
TRBJ1-6	-	TRBV2	few	TGTGCCAGCAGTACCCGGAATTCACCCCTCCACTTT	CASSTRNSPLHF
TRBJ2-5	-	TRBV7-2	-	TGTGCCAGCAGCTTAGCGGCGGGGGCGGAAACCCAGTACTTC	CASSLAAGAETQYF
TRBJ1-6	-	TRBV11-2	few	TGTGCCAGCGCCGGTGTTTCCTATAATTCACCCCTCCACTTT	CASAGVSYNSPLHF
TRBJ2-3	TRBD2	TRBV25-1	many	TGTGCCAGCAGTGAATTTGCGGGGGTTCCAGATACGCAGTATTTT	CASSEFAGVPDTQYF
TRBJ1-1	-	TRBV7-9	-	TGTGCCAGCAGCTTCCAGGGACCAACTGAAGCTTTCTTT	CASSFQGPTEAFF
TRBJ1-1	-	TRBV12-5	many	TGTGCTAGTGGTTCGGATCCAGGGTCTGAAGCTTTCTTT	CASGSDPGSEAFF
TRBJ1-5	TRBD1	TRBV6-5	many	TGTGCCAGCAGTCCTACACAGGGGTGGAGCAATCAGCCCCAGCATTTT	CASSPTQGWSNQPQHF
TRBJ2-1	-	TRBV6-1	many	TGTGCCAGCAGTGAACAGGGTAATGAGCAGTTCTTC	CASSEQGNEQFF
TRBJ2-7	-	TRBV7-2	few	TGTGCCAGCAGCCCGAACTCCTACGAGCAGTACTTC	CASSPNSYEQYF
TRBJ1-5	-	TRBV6-5	-	TGTGCCAGCAACGCCGGGGTCGGGGGCAATCAGCCCCAGCATTTT	CASNAGVGGNQPQHF
TRBJ2-3	TRBD1	TRBV10-3	many	TGTGCCATCAGTGAGTCGGTCAGGGGGACGTCTAGCACAGATACGCAGTATTTT	CAISESVRGTSSTDTQYF
TRBJ1-6	TRBD1	TRBV20-1	-	TGCAGTGCTAGTTCCCAGGGGGCAAGACGTAATTCACCCCTCCACTTT	CSASSQGARRNSPLHF
TRBJ2-1	TRBD2	TRBV3-1	many	TGTGCCAGCAGCCAGAATTTAGGAGGGACTAGTAGAGATGAGCAGTTCTTC	CASSQNLGGTSRDEQFF
TRBJ1-5	-	TRBV20-1	few	TGCAGTGCCACCGATGGAGAACGCAATCAGCCCCAGCATTTT	CSATDGERNQPQHF
TRBJ1-2	-	TRBV12-3/TRBV12-4	-	TGTGCCAGCAGTTCTCAGGGATCGTTAGGCTACACCTTC	CASSSQGSLGYTF
TRBJ1-2	TRBD1	TRBV12-3/TRBV12-4	many	TGTGCCAGCCGAGAGGGACAGGCCTATGGCTACACCTTC	CASREGQAYGYTF
TRBJ1-1	TRBD1	TRBV29-1	many	TGCAGCTCACGACGGCAGGGGGCCACTGAAGCTTTCTTT	CSSRRQGATEAFF
TRBJ1-2	TRBD1	TRBV6-5	-	TGTGCCAGCAGTTTGCAGGGGGTAGCTAACGATGGCTACACCTTC	CASSLQGVANDGYTF
TRBJ2-3	TRBD1	TRBV19	few	TGTGCCAGTAGTACCTCCGGCAGGGGGAAGGGCACAGATACGCAGTATTTT	CASSTSGRGKGTDTQYF
TRBJ2-5	-	TRBV12-3/TRBV12-4	many	TGTGCCAGCAGCAAAGGGGGGGGAATAGAGACCCAGTACTTC	CASSKGGGIETQYF
TRBJ2-2	TRBD1	TRBV29-1	few	TGCAGCGTTGAAACCCTGGAACAGGGGTATCCCGGGGAGCTGTTTTTT	CSVETLEQGYPGELFF
TRBJ1-3	TRBD1	TRBV6-5	few	TGTGCCAGCAGTTACACCTCACAGGGGGTCTCTGGAAACACCATATATTTT	CASSYTSQGVSGNTIYF
TRBJ1-4	-	TRBV5-5	many	TGTGCCAGCAGCCAGCGTAACGGCCTTAATGAAAAACTGTTTTTT	CASSQRNGLNEKLFF
TRBJ2-1	-	TRBV4-1	-	TGCGCCAGCAGCCAAGTAAGAGCGCCTGAGCAGTTCTTC	CASSQVRAPEQFF
TRBJ1-1	TRBD1	TRBV5-1	many	TGCGCCAGCAGCGCGGGACAGGGGGCATTGTTCACTGAAGCTTTCTTT	CASSAGQGALFTEAFF
TRBJ1-3	-	TRBV7-2	few	TGTGCCAGCAGCTTATTCCCAAGAGCCTCTGGAAACACCATATATTTT	CASSLFPRASGNTIYF
TRBJ2-3	-	TRBV18	many	TGTGCCAGCAGCTTAAGAGGAGATACGCAGTATTTT	CASSLRGDTQYF
TRBJ1-2	-	TRBV6-2/TRBV6-3	few	TGTGCCAGCAGTTACCTAGGACAAGAGGGTAACTATGGCTACACCTTC	CASSYLGQEGNYGYTF
TRBJ1-5	-	TRBV2	few	TGTGCCAGAAGTGACGGAGACAATCAGCCCCAGCATTTT	CARSDGDNQPQHF